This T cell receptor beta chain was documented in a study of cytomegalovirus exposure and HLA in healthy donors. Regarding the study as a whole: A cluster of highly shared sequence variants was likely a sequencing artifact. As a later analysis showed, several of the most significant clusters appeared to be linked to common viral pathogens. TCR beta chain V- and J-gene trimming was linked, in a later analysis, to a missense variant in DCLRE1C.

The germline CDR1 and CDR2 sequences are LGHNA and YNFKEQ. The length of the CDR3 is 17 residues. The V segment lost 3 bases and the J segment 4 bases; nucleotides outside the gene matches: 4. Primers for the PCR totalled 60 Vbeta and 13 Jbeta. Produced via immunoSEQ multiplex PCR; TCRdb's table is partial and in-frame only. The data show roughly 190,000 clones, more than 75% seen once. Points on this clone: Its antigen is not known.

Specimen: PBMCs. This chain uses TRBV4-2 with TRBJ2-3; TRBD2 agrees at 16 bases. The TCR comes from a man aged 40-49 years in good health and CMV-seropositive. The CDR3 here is CASSQGLAGGWADTQYF. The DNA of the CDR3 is TGTGCCAGCAGCCAGGGACTAGCGGGGGGGTGGGCAGATACGCAGTATTTT.